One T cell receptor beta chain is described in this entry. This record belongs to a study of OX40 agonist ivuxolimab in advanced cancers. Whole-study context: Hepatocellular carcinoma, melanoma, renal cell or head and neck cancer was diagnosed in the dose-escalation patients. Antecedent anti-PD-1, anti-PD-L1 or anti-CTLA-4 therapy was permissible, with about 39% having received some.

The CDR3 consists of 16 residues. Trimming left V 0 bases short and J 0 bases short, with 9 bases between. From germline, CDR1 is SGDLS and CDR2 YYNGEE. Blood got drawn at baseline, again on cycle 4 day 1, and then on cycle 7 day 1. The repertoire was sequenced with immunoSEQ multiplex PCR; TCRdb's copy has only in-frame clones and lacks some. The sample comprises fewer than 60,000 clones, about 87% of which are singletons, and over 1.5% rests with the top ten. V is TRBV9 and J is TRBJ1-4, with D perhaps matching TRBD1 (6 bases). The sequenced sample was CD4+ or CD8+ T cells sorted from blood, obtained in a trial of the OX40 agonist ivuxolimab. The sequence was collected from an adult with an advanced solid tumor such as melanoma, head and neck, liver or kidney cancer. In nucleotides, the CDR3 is TGTGCCAGCAGCGTAGGGGAGGGGGCAACTAATGAAAAACTGTTTTTT. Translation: CASSVGEGATNEKLFF.